The clone carrying this T cell receptor beta chain came up many times. What it binds is not known. This entry is derived from a study of identical twins. Between the trimmed V and J ends, which lost 0 bases and 3 bases, there was a span of 6 bases. The germline V gene has CDR1 LGHNA and CDR2 YSLEER. The length of the CDR3 is 13 residues. TCRdb reprocessed the 5' RACE reads with MiXCR, giving one entry per CDR3 protein. The table has over 200,000 distinct CDR3 sequences, roughly a tenth seen once. Study observations and caveats: Not following the same donors, the study drew its conclusions from cross-sectional statistical analysis.

The sequence came from a man in his forties or fifties in good health. The chain has TRBV4-3 and TRBJ2-7; D gene ambiguous. Sequencing was done on a sample of memory T cells sorted from blood. CDR3 loop: CASSQDKYYEQYF. As DNA, the CDR3 is TGCGCCAGCAGCCAAGATAAGTACTACGAGCAGTACTTC.